What follows is one TCR beta chain and its context. Which antigen it targets is not known. The sample holds no much larger clone one base away, and base qualities are not on file. This sample was included in a study of T-cell reconstitution after alpha-beta-depleted transplantation in children listed by TCRdb under 2016. Study-wide context: Using TCR repertoire profiling, the study followed T-cell immune reconstitution in a quantitative way in children after TCRalphabeta/CD19-depleted allogeneic hematopoietic cell transplantation.

Reading from cysteine to phenylalanine, the CDR3 counts 17 amino acids. CDR3 DNA is the only sequence kept; it has 51 bases, read in frame from the first base. V is clipped by 3 bases and J by 3 bases, and the sequence between their germline boundaries is 17 bases long. In the germline V gene (reference sequence), CDR1 corresponds to SEHNR and CDR2 to FQNEAQ. To prepare the library, PCR was applied. Reads for this sample came from an Illumina HiSeq 2500. TCR library preparation used molecular barcoding, with unique molecular identifiers applied to normalize quantification of the TCRbeta repertoire. TCRdb handled the public reads itself, with Q25 trimming in fastp and clone calling in MiXCR, and kept productive beta chains. Under each unique CDR3 protein, matching rows form one entry showing the most common genes and DNA. The sample includes about 420,000 distinct CDR3 sequences, with approximately 11% observed a single time. Roughly 6% of the sample rests with the top ten.

This receptor was identified in a human donor who donated a stem cell graft to a child with acute myeloid leukemia. The material was PBMCs from the stem cell graft donor, obtained from the stem cell graft. The sequence joins TRBV7-9 to TRBJ1-4; D gene: possibly TRBD1, on 6 matching bases. The nucleotides are TGTGCCAGCAGCTTGCCTACCTCAGGGGCCTCTAATGAAAAACTGTTTTTT. Its protein reads: CASSLPTSGASNEKLFF. Beyond the CDR3, the reference TRBV7-9 and TRBJ1-4 genes provide the residues; the full variable domain reads: DTGVSQNPRHKITKRGQNVTFRCDPISEHNRLYWYRQTLGQGPEFLTYFQNEAQLEKSRLLSDRFSAERPKGSFSTLEIQRTEQGDSAMYLCASSLPTSGASNEKLFFGSGTQLSVL.